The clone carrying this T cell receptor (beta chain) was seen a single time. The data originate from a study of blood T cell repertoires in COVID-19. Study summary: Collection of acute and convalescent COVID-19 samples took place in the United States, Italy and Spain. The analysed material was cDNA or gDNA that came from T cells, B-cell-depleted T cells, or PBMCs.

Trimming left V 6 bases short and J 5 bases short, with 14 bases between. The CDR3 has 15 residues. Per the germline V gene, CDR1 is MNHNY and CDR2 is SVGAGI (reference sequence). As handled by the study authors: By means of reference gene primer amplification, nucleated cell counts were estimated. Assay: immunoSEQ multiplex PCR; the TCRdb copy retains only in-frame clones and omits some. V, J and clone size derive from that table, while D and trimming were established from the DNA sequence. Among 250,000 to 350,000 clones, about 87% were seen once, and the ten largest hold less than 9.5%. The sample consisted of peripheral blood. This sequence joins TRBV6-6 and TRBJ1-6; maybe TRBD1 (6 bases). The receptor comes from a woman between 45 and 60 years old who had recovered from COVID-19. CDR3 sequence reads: CASRTQGEDNSPLHF. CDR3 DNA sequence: TGTGCCAGCAGGACACAGGGCGAGGATAATTCACCCCTCCACTTT.